This T cell receptor (beta chain) was identified in a study of blood T cell repertoires in COVID-19. Background on the study: Sites across the United States, Italy and Spain contributed samples from acute and convalescent COVID-19. The cDNA or gDNA used as material had been derived from T cells, B-cell-depleted T cells, or PBMCs.

The CDR3 covers 14 residues. Deletions cut 10 bases from V and 3 bases from J, with 18 bases between. Germline-derived CDR1 and CDR2 are MDHEN and SYDVKM. Original analysis: Scientists estimated how many nucleated cells there were by amplifying reference gene primers. Repertoires were generated with immunoSEQ multiplex PCR, while TCRdb's copy carries only in-frame clones and drops some. For V, J and clone size, that table is used; D and trimming come from the DNA. The profile shows about 38,000 clones, about 82% of them singletons. The TCR comes from a middle-aged man with active COVID-19. The chain employs TRBV28 and TRBJ1-2, with a tentative D call TRBD1 (6 bases). Sequencing was performed on peripheral blood. DNA of the CDR3: TGTGCCACCGACAAGGGGGGGCGCGACTATGGCTACACCTTC. Protein sequence: CATDKGGRDYGYTF.